This entry is about one TCR beta chain. Its target is not known. Gene and germline names: mouse. With the read ending 1 residue before the CDR3 end, the germline J gene is used to fill in that end. The data belong to a study of tissue T cells after allogeneic stem cell transplantation. V dropped 2 bases and J dropped 0; count of bases not matched to a gene: 1. Germline V lookup: CDR1 NNHDY, CDR2 SYVADS. The CDR3 has 15 residues. Study-wide findings and caveats: Sampling depth was limited, and the cohort was small and clinically varied. Tissue-detected TCR repertoire was only partly captured by blood and spleen T cells.

CDR3 sequences, V/J genes, frequencies and template counts came from survey-depth TCRbeta sequencing. Profiled with immunoSEQ multiplex PCR; TCRdb holds only in-frame clones, not every one. The top ten clones hold 0.85% to 0.95% of a sample with about 20,000 clones, approximately 70% of them seen once. The chain combines TRBV13-3 with TRBJ2-2; 7 bases agree with TRBD2. What was sequenced was spleen. The source is a female BALB/c mouse in good health. Strain haplotype at MHC: H2-d. CDR3 bases read: TGTGCCAGCAGTGAGGGGGGGGCAAACACCGGGCAGCTCTAC. Amino acids: CASSEGGANTGQLY. The whole CDR3 reads CASSEGGANTGQLYF.